This T cell receptor beta chain emerged from a study of blood T cell repertoires in COVID-19. Study-wide context: Collection of acute and convalescent COVID-19 samples took place in the United States, Italy and Spain. T cells, B-cell-depleted T cells, or PBMCs supplied cDNA or gDNA.

This CDR3 comprises 16 residues. The ends lost 3 bases at V and 6 bases at J; junction bases unmatched: 9. The germline V gene encodes CDR1 LGHNA and CDR2 YNFKEQ. Per the authors' pipeline: Using reference gene primer amplification, nucleated cell counts were estimated. Measured with immunoSEQ multiplex PCR; TCRdb has only the in-frame clones, and not every one. The DNA was the basis for D and trimming; V, J and clone size are from that table. There are roughly 350,000 clones in the sample; around 86% occur only once, and 6% to 7% lies in the top ten. Those enrolled in Seattle joined during active infection and were followed longitudinally afterward.

Sequenced: peripheral blood. V usage is TRBV4-2 and J usage is TRBJ2-1, with 9 bases identical to TRBD1. The clonotype comes from a woman in her forties or fifties with COVID-19, enrolled during active disease. The CDR3 DNA sequence: TGTGCCAGCAGCCAGGGGACGAAGGACAGGGGCAATGAGCAGTTCTTC. This sequence encodes CASSQGTKDRGNEQFF.